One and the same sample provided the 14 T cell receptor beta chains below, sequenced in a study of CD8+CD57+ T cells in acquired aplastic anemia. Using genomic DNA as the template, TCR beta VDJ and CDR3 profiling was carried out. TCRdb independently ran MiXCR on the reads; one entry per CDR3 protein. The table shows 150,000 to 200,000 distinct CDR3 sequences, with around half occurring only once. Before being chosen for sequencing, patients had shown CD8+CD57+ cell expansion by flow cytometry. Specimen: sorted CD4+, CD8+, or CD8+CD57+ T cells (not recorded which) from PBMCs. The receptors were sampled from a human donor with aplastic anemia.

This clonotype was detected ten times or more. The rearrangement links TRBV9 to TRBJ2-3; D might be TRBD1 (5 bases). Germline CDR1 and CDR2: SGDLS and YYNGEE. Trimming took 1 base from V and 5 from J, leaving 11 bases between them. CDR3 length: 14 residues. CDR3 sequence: CASSVQGYGDTQYF. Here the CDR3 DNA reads TGTGCCAGCAGCGTACAGGGATATGGAGATACGCAGTATTTT.

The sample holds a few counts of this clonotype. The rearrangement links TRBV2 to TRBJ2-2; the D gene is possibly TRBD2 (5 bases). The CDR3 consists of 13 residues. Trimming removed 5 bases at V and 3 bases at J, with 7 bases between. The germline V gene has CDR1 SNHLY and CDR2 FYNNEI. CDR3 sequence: CASSQEDTGELFF. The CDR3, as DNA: TGTGCCAGCAGTCAGGAGGACACCGGGGAGCTGTTTTTT.

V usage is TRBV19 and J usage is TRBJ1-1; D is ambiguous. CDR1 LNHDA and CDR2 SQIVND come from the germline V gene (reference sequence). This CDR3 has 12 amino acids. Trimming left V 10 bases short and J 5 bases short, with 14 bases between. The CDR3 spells CATREGGTEAFF. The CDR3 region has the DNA TGTGCCACCCGGGAGGGAGGGACTGAAGCTTTCTTT.

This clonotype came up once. In DNA form, the CDR3 reads TGTGCCAGCAGCTTAACGGGGCCCGGGACTGAAGCTTTCTTT. It codes for CASSLTGPGTEAFF. The chain joins TRBV7-9 to TRBJ1-1; perhaps TRBD1 as D (5 bases). Looked up from germline, CDR1 is SEHNR and CDR2 is FQNEAQ (reference sequence). The germline V and J ends were trimmed by 2 bases and 5 bases, with 12 bases remaining between them. This CDR3 contains 14 residues.

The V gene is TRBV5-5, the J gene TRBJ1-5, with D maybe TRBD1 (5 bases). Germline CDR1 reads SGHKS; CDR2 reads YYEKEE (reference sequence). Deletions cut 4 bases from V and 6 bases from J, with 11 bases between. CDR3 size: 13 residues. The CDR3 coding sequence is TGTGCCAGCAGCGGGCAGGGTGGTCAGCCCCAGCATTTT. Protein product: CASSGQGGQPQHF.

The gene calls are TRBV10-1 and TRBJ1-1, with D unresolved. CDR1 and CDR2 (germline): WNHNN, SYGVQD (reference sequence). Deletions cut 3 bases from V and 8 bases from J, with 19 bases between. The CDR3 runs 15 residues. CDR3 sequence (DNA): TGCGCCAGCAGTGAAAGTAGACCCAGCCTAAAAGAAGCTTTCTTT. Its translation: CASSESRPSLKEAFF.

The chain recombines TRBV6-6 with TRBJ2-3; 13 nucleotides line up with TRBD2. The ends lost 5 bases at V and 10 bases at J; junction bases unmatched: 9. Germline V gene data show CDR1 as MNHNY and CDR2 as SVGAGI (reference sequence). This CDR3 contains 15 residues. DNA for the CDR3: TGTGCCAGCAGTGTCACTAGCGGGGGGGCAAGTGCGCAGTATTTT. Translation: CASSVTSGGASAQYF.

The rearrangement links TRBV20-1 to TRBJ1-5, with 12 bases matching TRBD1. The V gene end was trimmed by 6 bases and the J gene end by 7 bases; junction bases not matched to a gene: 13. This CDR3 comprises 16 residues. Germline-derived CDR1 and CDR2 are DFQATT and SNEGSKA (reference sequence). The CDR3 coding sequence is TGCAGTGCCCGCCACGGGACAGGGGGCTCAGAACAGCCCCAGCATTTT. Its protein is CSARHGTGGSEQPQHF.

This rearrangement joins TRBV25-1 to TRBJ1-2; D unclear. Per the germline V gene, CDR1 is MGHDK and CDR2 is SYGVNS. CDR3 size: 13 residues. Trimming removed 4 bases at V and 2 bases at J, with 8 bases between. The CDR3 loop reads CASSVGENYGYTF. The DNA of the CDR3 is TGTGCCAGCAGTGTTGGCGAAAACTATGGCTACACCTTC.

In DNA, the CDR3 is TGTGCCAGTAGTTTGGCAGGGAGAAGCAATCAGCCCCAGCATTTT. Its protein is CASSLAGRSNQPQHF. The genes are TRBV19 and TRBJ1-5; possibly TRBD1 for D (5 bases). Trimming took 5 bases from V and 1 from J, leaving 12 bases between them. The germline gives CDR1 LNHDA, CDR2 SQIVND (reference sequence). The CDR3 has 15 amino acids.

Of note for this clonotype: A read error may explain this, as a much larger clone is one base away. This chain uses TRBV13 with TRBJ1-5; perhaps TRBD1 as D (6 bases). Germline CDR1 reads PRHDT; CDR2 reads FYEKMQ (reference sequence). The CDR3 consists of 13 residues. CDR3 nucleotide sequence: TGTGCCAGCAGCTCAGGGGTCAATCAGCCCCGGCATTTT. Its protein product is CASSSGVNQPRHF. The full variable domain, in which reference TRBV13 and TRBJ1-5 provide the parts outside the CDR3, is AAGVIQSPRHLIKEKRETATLKCYPIPRHDTVYWYQQGPGQDPQFLISFYEKMQSDKGSIPDRFSAQQFSDYHSELNMSSLELGDSALYFCASSSGVNQPRHFGDGTRLSIL.

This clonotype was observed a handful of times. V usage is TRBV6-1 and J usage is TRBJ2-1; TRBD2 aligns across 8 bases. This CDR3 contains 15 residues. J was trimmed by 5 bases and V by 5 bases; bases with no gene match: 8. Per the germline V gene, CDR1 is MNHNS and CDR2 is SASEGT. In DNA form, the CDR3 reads TGTGCCAGCAGTTCCCCGGGGGGGCCTAACAATGAGCAGTTCTTC. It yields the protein CASSSPGGPNNEQFF.

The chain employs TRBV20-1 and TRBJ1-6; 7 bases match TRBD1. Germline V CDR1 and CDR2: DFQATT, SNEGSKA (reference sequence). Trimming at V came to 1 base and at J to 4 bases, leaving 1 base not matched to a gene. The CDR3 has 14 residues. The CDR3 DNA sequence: TGCAGTGCTAGAGGGACAGGATATAATTCACCCCTCCACTTT. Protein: CSARGTGYNSPLHF.

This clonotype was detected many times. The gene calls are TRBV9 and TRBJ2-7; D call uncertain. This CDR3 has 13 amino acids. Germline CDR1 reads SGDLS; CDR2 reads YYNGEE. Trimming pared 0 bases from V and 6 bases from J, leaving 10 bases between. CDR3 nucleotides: TGTGCCAGCAGCGTAGACTCGGGTAGCGAGCAGTACGTC. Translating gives CASSVDSGSEQYV.